These T cell receptor beta chains were read from a single sample in a study of response to subunit inactivated influenza vaccine. MiXCR, run by TCRdb on the RT-PCR reads, gives a single entry per CDR3 protein. This table has 200,000 to 250,000 distinct CDR3 sequences, less than 15% appearing once. This material consisted of non-naive T cells sorted from PBMCs, taken approximately 15 days before vaccination. The receptor source for this set is a man aged 45 to 65 who received an inactivated influenza vaccine. The CDR3 runs from the conserved cysteine through the conserved F or W. D genes are given only for firm matches. Clone size is not always given. Where it is, it says once, few, many or a class for expanded clones.

v_call: TRBV5-1
d_call: .
clone_size: many
j_call: TRBJ2-3
cdr3_nt: TGCGCCAGCAGCCTACTTGGACAGCCGGGCCGCACAGATACGCAGTATTTT
cdr3_aa: CASSLLGQPGRTDTQYF

v_call: TRBV9
d_call: TRBD1
clone_size: .
j_call: TRBJ2-7
cdr3_nt: TGTGCCAGCAGCGTAACCGGGACAGGAGTCTACGAGCAGTACTTC
cdr3_aa: CASSVTGTGVYEQYF

v_call: TRBV20-1
d_call: .
clone_size: few
j_call: TRBJ1-6
cdr3_nt: TGCAGTGCTAGTTCTCCAGGGCGTTATAATTCACCCCTCCACTTT
cdr3_aa: CSASSPGRYNSPLHF

v_call: TRBV27
d_call: .
clone_size: few
j_call: TRBJ1-2
cdr3_nt: TGTGCCAGCAGTTTATCTAAACTCGACTATGGCTACACCTTC
cdr3_aa: CASSLSKLDYGYTF

v_call: TRBV20-1
d_call: TRBD2
clone_size: .
j_call: TRBJ2-5
cdr3_nt: TGCAGTGGGAGCGATACTAGCGGGAGAAGGGGCCAAGAGACCCAGTACTTC
cdr3_aa: CSGSDTSGRRGQETQYF

v_call: TRBV3-1
d_call: .
clone_size: many
j_call: TRBJ2-7
cdr3_nt: TGTGCCAGCAGCCACCCCTTAGGGCAGGCAGGCTCCTACGAGCAGTACTTC
cdr3_aa: CASSHPLGQAGSYEQYF

v_call: TRBV6-2/TRBV6-3
d_call: .
clone_size: few
j_call: TRBJ2-1
cdr3_nt: TGTGCCAGCAGTTACGTCTCGCCCAATGAGCAGTTCTTC
cdr3_aa: CASSYVSPNEQFF

v_call: TRBV5-4
d_call: TRBD1
clone_size: few
j_call: TRBJ1-4
cdr3_nt: TGTGCCAGCAGCTGGACGGGACAGGGCGACGAAAAACTGTTTTTT
cdr3_aa: CASSWTGQGDEKLFF

v_call: TRBV19
d_call: TRBD1
clone_size: .
j_call: TRBJ2-1
cdr3_nt: TGTGCCAGTACCGGATGGGGGACAGGGCGTATAGTGGGGCAGTTCTTC
cdr3_aa: CASTGWGTGRIVGQFF

v_call: TRBV19
d_call: .
clone_size: few
j_call: TRBJ2-1
cdr3_nt: TGTGCCAGTAGTCCACCGAAGGAGCGGGTCTACAATGAGCAGTTCTTC
cdr3_aa: CASSPPKERVYNEQFF

v_call: TRBV7-8
d_call: TRBD1
clone_size: many
j_call: TRBJ2-7
cdr3_nt: TGTGCCAGCAGCTCGTACAACCCGGACAGGAAGAAGTACGAGCAGTACTTC
cdr3_aa: CASSSYNPDRKKYEQYF

v_call: TRBV2
d_call: TRBD2
clone_size: .
j_call: TRBJ2-1
cdr3_nt: TGTGCCAGCGGAAAACTAGCGGGGTACAATGAGCAGTTCTTC
cdr3_aa: CASGKLAGYNEQFF

v_call: TRBV5-1
d_call: TRBD1
clone_size: many
j_call: TRBJ2-7
cdr3_nt: TGCGCCAGCAGCTTGGAACTGACAGGGAACATCTACGAGCAGTACTTC
cdr3_aa: CASSLELTGNIYEQYF

v_call: TRBV5-1
d_call: .
clone_size: .
j_call: TRBJ1-1
cdr3_nt: TGCGCCAGCAGCCTCCAGGCCGGGGGCGCAGGCACTGAAGCTTTCTTT
cdr3_aa: CASSLQAGGAGTEAFF

v_call: TRBV4-2
d_call: TRBD2
clone_size: .
j_call: TRBJ2-3
cdr3_nt: TGTGCCAGCAGCCTTGGTAGCGGGAGAGATACGCAGTATTTT
cdr3_aa: CASSLGSGRDTQYF

v_call: TRBV2
d_call: TRBD1
clone_size: few
j_call: TRBJ2-5
cdr3_nt: TGTGCCAGCAAGATAGCAGGGGGCGCAGGAGAGACCCAGTACTTC
cdr3_aa: CASKIAGGAGETQYF

v_call: TRBV14
d_call: TRBD1
clone_size: many
j_call: TRBJ2-1
cdr3_nt: TGTGCCAGCAGCCAAGAGGGGACAGTGCGGACCCATACCTACAATGAGCAGTTCTTC
cdr3_aa: CASSQEGTVRTHTYNEQFF

v_call: TRBV30
d_call: TRBD1
clone_size: .
j_call: TRBJ1-5
cdr3_nt: TGTGCCTGGAGTGTTAAAGGGGGCGGTCAGCCCCAGCATTTT
cdr3_aa: CAWSVKGGGQPQHF

v_call: TRBV29-1
d_call: .
clone_size: few
j_call: TRBJ2-1
cdr3_nt: TGCAGCGTTCCTAGGCCGCGCAGCTCCTACAATGAGCAGTTCTTC
cdr3_aa: CSVPRPRSSYNEQFF

v_call: TRBV7-8
d_call: .
clone_size: .
j_call: TRBJ1-5
cdr3_nt: TGTGCCAGCAGCTTAGTAGGGATTCAGCCCCAGCATTTT
cdr3_aa: CASSLVGIQPQHF

v_call: TRBV4-3
d_call: .
clone_size: few
j_call: TRBJ1-2
cdr3_nt: TGCGCCAGCAGCCAAGGAGGGGGTGACCGTGGCTACACCTTC
cdr3_aa: CASSQGGGDRGYTF

v_call: TRBV6-1
d_call: TRBD1
clone_size: many
j_call: TRBJ2-7
cdr3_nt: TGTGGAGTGGGACAGGGAACTAGGGAGCAGTACTTC
cdr3_aa: CGVGQGTREQYF

v_call: TRBV9
d_call: TRBD1
clone_size: many
j_call: TRBJ1-4
cdr3_nt: TGTGCCAGCAGCGTAGCCCCGACAGGGGGCGGTGAAAAACTGTTTTTT
cdr3_aa: CASSVAPTGGGEKLFF

v_call: TRBV25-1
d_call: .
clone_size: many
j_call: TRBJ2-3
cdr3_nt: TGTGCCTCAGCACTTACAGATACGCAGTATTTT
cdr3_aa: CASALTDTQYF

v_call: TRBV5-1
d_call: .
clone_size: few
j_call: TRBJ1-2
cdr3_nt: TGCGCCAGCAGCTGGAGGGGCGCGGACTATGGCTACACCTTC
cdr3_aa: CASSWRGADYGYTF

v_call: TRBV12-3/TRBV12-4
d_call: .
clone_size: few
j_call: TRBJ2-7
cdr3_nt: TGTGCCAGCGGTAAAGGGGTAGGGAGCTCCTACGAGCAGTACTTC
cdr3_aa: CASGKGVGSSYEQYF

v_call: TRBV6-5
d_call: TRBD1
clone_size: few
j_call: TRBJ2-1
cdr3_nt: TGTGCCAGCAGTTACGGGACAGGGAGTCGGAATGAGCAGTTCTTC
cdr3_aa: CASSYGTGSRNEQFF

v_call: TRBV5-1
d_call: TRBD2
clone_size: .
j_call: TRBJ2-1
cdr3_nt: TGCGCCAGCAGCTTGGTGCTAGCGGGGGTCTCCTACAATGAGCAGTTCTTC
cdr3_aa: CASSLVLAGVSYNEQFF

v_call: TRBV20-1
d_call: .
clone_size: .
j_call: TRBJ2-1
cdr3_nt: TGCAGTGCTAGAGCTGGGGGCAAAGGCAATGAGCAGTTCTTC
cdr3_aa: CSARAGGKGNEQFF

v_call: TRBV4-2
d_call: TRBD1
clone_size: .
j_call: TRBJ1-2
cdr3_nt: TGTGCCAGCAGCCAAGACTGGACAGGTTCGTATGGCTACACCTTC
cdr3_aa: CASSQDWTGSYGYTF

v_call: TRBV7-9
d_call: TRBD1
clone_size: few
j_call: TRBJ1-2
cdr3_nt: TGTGCCAGCAGCCGTTCCGGGACAGCATATGGCTACACCTTC
cdr3_aa: CASSRSGTAYGYTF

v_call: TRBV5-5
d_call: .
clone_size: many
j_call: TRBJ1-2
cdr3_nt: TGTGCCAGCAGCCGGGATTTTGGCTACACCTTC
cdr3_aa: CASSRDFGYTF

v_call: TRBV7-9
d_call: .
clone_size: many
j_call: TRBJ1-1
cdr3_nt: TGTGCCAGCAGCTCGGGACAAACTGAAGCTTTCTTT
cdr3_aa: CASSSGQTEAFF

v_call: TRBV12-3/TRBV12-4
d_call: TRBD2
clone_size: .
j_call: TRBJ2-5
cdr3_nt: TGTGCCAGCAGCTTGAGGACTAGCGGCCAAGAGACCCAGTACTTC
cdr3_aa: CASSLRTSGQETQYF

v_call: TRBV7-8
d_call: TRBD2
clone_size: few
j_call: TRBJ2-1
cdr3_nt: TGTGCCAGCAGCTTAGTGGTAACTAGCGGGATGGCGTACAATGAGCAGTTCTTC
cdr3_aa: CASSLVVTSGMAYNEQFF

v_call: TRBV9
d_call: TRBD1
clone_size: .
j_call: TRBJ1-2
cdr3_nt: TGTGCCAGCAGCGGCGACAGGGGGAACTATGGCTACACCTTC
cdr3_aa: CASSGDRGNYGYTF

v_call: TRBV20-1
d_call: TRBD2
clone_size: .
j_call: TRBJ2-7
cdr3_nt: TGCAGTGCTACCGCCACCATAGCGGGGCTTAACTACGAGCAGTACTTC
cdr3_aa: CSATATIAGLNYEQYF

v_call: TRBV12-3/TRBV12-4
d_call: TRBD1
clone_size: many
j_call: TRBJ1-6
cdr3_nt: TGTGCCAGCAGTAGAGCGGGACAGACCCTCCACTTT
cdr3_aa: CASSRAGQTLHF

v_call: TRBV20-1
d_call: .
clone_size: few
j_call: TRBJ2-5
cdr3_nt: TGCAGTGCTAGAGAGGGACTGAAAGAGACCCAGTACTTC
cdr3_aa: CSAREGLKETQYF

v_call: TRBV6-2/TRBV6-3
d_call: .
clone_size: .
j_call: TRBJ2-7
cdr3_nt: TGTGCCAGCAGCTACCAATACAGGGCGGAGCAGTACTTC
cdr3_aa: CASSYQYRAEQYF

v_call: TRBV5-1
d_call: .
clone_size: .
j_call: TRBJ2-2
cdr3_nt: TGCGCCAGCAGAATGTACACGGGCGTCTCCACCGGGGAGCTGTTTTTT
cdr3_aa: CASRMYTGVSTGELFF

v_call: TRBV6-2/TRBV6-3
d_call: .
clone_size: few
j_call: TRBJ2-2
cdr3_nt: TGTGCCAGCAGTTACTCGTCAAGGGGAGTGAACACCGGGGAGCTGTTTTTT
cdr3_aa: CASSYSSRGVNTGELFF

v_call: TRBV7-2
d_call: .
clone_size: .
j_call: TRBJ2-7
cdr3_nt: TGTGCCAGCAGCTTGACGCAGGACTACGAGCAGTACTTC
cdr3_aa: CASSLTQDYEQYF

v_call: TRBV6-2/TRBV6-3
d_call: TRBD2
clone_size: few
j_call: TRBJ2-7
cdr3_nt: TGTGCCAGCAGTTACCTACCGCGGGGGGGGACGGCCTACGAGCAGTACTTC
cdr3_aa: CASSYLPRGGTAYEQYF

v_call: TRBV7-2
d_call: TRBD1
clone_size: few
j_call: TRBJ1-1
cdr3_nt: TGTGCCAGCAGCCAAGGGACAGGGGGACGAACTGAAGCTTTCTTT
cdr3_aa: CASSQGTGGRTEAFF